These 12 T cell receptor beta chains came from one sample sequenced in a study of blood T cell repertoires in COVID-19. Sequenced by immunoSEQ multiplex PCR; TCRdb stores in-frame clones only, minus some. The sample lists 60,000 to 80,000 clones, roughly 90% occurring once. Input material: peripheral blood. The source of these receptors is a human donor in a cohort sampled during active COVID-19.

The rearrangement joins TRBV7-9 to TRBJ1-5, with a weak D call TRBD1 (6 bases). Germline CDR1 SEHNR, CDR2 FQNEAQ (reference sequence). V gave up 5 bases and J gave up 5 bases, with 7 bases separating them. The CDR3 totals 12 residues. The DNA of the CDR3 is TGTGCCAGCAGCAAGGGGGATCAGCCCCAGCATTTT. It codes for CASSKGDQPQHF.

This clone was seen once. The chain recombines TRBV20-1 with TRBJ2-7, with no clear D. The CDR3 is made up of 15 amino acids. Per germline, CDR1 DFQATT and CDR2 SNEGSKA (reference sequence). Trimming cost V 3 bases and J 2 bases, with 17 bases left between them. The CDR3 region is CSASDPSDPTYEQYF. CDR3 DNA sequence: TGCAGTGCTAGTGACCCCAGCGACCCCACCTACGAGCAGTACTTC.

The rearrangement joins TRBV7-2 to TRBJ1-6; D call uncertain. The CDR3 is 15 amino acids. V was shortened by 0 bases and J by 10 bases, with 13 bases between the two germline ends. Germline V gives CDR1 SGHTA, CDR2 FQGNSA. The CDR3 coding sequence is TGTGCCAGCAGCTTAGCCGCACCACCCAGGTCACCCCTCCACTTT. Its translation: CASSLAAPPRSPLHF.

The rearrangement links TRBV14 to TRBJ2-3, with TRBD2 matching 8 bases. Trimming at V came to 4 bases and at J to 4 bases, leaving 10 bases not matched to a gene. Germline lookup yields CDR1 SGHDN and CDR2 FVKESK. CDR3 size: 16 residues. The CDR3 spells CASSPSGLAGADTQYF. CDR3 bases: TGTGCCAGCAGCCCCTCCGGACTAGCTGGCGCAGATACGCAGTATTTT.

The chain couples TRBV30 to TRBJ2-1; TRBD2 agrees at 16 bases. CDR3 size: 17 residues. Trimming took 3 bases from V and 15 from J; bases not matched to a gene: 17. Germline V lookup: CDR1 GTSNPN, CDR2 SVGIG (reference sequence). The chain's CDR3 is CAWRVRDGTSGGAPRFF. The CDR3 bases are TGTGCCTGGAGGGTCAGGGACGGGACTAGCGGGGGGGCCCCGCGGTTCTTC.

This clone showed up just a few times. The rearrangement uses TRBV4-3 and TRBJ1-5; D is unclear. Germline CDR1 reads LGHNA; CDR2 reads YSLEER. This CDR3 is built from 14 residues. Trimming cost V 3 bases and J 0 bases, with 6 bases left between them. Here the CDR3 DNA reads TGCGCCAGCAGCCAGGAGGATAGCAATCAGCCCCAGCATTTT. This codes for CASSQEDSNQPQHF.

This rearrangement joins TRBV2 to TRBJ1-5; maybe TRBD1 (6 bases). Germline CDR1 is SNHLY and CDR2 is FYNNEI. The V and J ends lost 6 bases and 0 bases respectively, with 12 bases between them. This CDR3 is built from 15 residues. CDR3 residues: CASSPGTNSNQPQHF. The CDR3 DNA reads TGTGCCAGCAGCCCTGGGACAAATAGCAATCAGCCCCAGCATTTT.

This rearrangement joins TRBV14 to TRBJ2-1; the D gene is possibly TRBD2 (6 bases). Germline V gene lookup returns CDR1 SGHDN and CDR2 FVKESK. V was pared by 3 bases and J by 7 bases, with 16 bases between. The length of the CDR3 is 15 residues. The CDR3 loop is CASSHGPGLPNEQFF. The CDR3 region has the DNA TGTGCCAGCAGCCACGGTCCGGGACTCCCTAATGAGCAGTTCTTC.

The chain carries TRBV4-3 and TRBJ1-2; perhaps TRBD1 as D (5 bases). The V gene lost 2 bases and the J gene lost 4 bases, with 11 bases spanning the gap. Germline CDR1 LGHNA, CDR2 YSLEER. CDR3 length: 14 residues. CDR3 protein: CASSQQGGFYGYTF. The CDR3 region has the DNA TGCGCCAGCAGCCAACAGGGAGGATTCTATGGCTACACCTTC.

V and J are TRBV18 and TRBJ2-5, with 9 bases aligning to TRBD2. CDR1 and CDR2 from the germline V gene are KGHSH and LQKENI. This CDR3 has 13 residues. V lost 8 bases to trimming and J lost 5 bases; unmatched junction nucleotides: 6. The CDR3 is CASASGERETQYF. CDR3 DNA: TGTGCCAGCGCTAGCGGGGAGCGGGAGACCCAGTACTTC.

This chain joins TRBV7-9 and TRBJ2-1; 8 bases agree with TRBD1. The CDR3 runs 15 residues. The germline gives CDR1 SEHNR, CDR2 FQNEAQ (reference sequence). V lost 5 bases to trimming and J lost 5 bases; unmatched junction nucleotides: 8. The CDR3 DNA is TGTGCCAGCAGCGCACCGGGACAGGTGAACAATGAGCAGTTCTTC. This gives the protein CASSAPGQVNNEQFF.

The rearrangement joins TRBV7-9 to TRBJ2-1; TRBD2 matches 13 bases. V was pared by 1 base and J by 3 bases, with 0 bases of the junction left unmatched. CDR1 and CDR2 (germline): SEHNR, FQNEAQ (reference sequence). The CDR3 covers 16 residues. The CDR3 DNA is TGTGCCAGCAGCTTAGGACTAGCGGGAGGCTACAATGAGCAGTTCTTC. Its translation: CASSLGLAGGYNEQFF. Drawing the rest from reference TRBV7-9 and TRBJ2-1, the complete variable domain is DTGVSQNPRHKITKRGQNVTFRCDPISEHNRLYWYRQTLGQGPEFLTYFQNEAQLEKSRLLSDRFSAERPKGSFSTLEIQRTEQGDSAMYLCASSLGLAGGYNEQFFGPGTRLTVL.